These 12 T cell receptor beta chains were sequenced from one sample in a study of cytomegalovirus exposure and HLA in healthy donors. Sequencing was performed with immunoSEQ multiplex PCR; in TCRdb, only in-frame clones are kept and a portion is missing. Here the sample spans around 70,000 clones, around 94% being singletons. The sample comprised PBMCs. The receptors were gathered from a woman between 18 and 30 years old in good health and CMV-seropositive.

This chain uses TRBV7-3 with TRBJ1-2; the D gene is possibly TRBD1 (5 bases). V dropped 8 bases and J dropped 4 bases, with 17 bases sitting between them. From germline, CDR1 is SGHTA and CDR2 FQGTGA. The length of the CDR3 is 14 residues. The CDR3 here is CASSSAGGSYGYTF. The DNA of the CDR3 is TGTGCCAGCTCCTCGGCCGGGGGGAGCTATGGCTACACCTTC.

J is TRBJ1-3 and V is TRBV5-1; D not resolved. Germline CDR1 reads SGHRS; CDR2 reads YFSETQ. The germline V and J ends were trimmed by 4 bases and 0 bases, with 14 bases remaining between them. The CDR3 loop spans 16 amino acids. The DNA for the CDR3 is TGCGCCAGCAGCCAGGAACATCTCGCCTCTGGAAACACCATATATTTT. It yields the protein CASSQEHLASGNTIYF.

The chain uses TRBV4-1 and TRBJ2-5; no definite D call. Germline V CDR1 and CDR2: MGHRA, YSYEKL. V shed 6 bases and J shed 4 bases, with 12 bases lying between them. This CDR3 spans 13 amino acids. The CDR3 reads CASSQRTGETQYF. The CDR3 DNA reads TGCGCCAGCAGTCAAAGAACGGGAGAGACCCAGTACTTC.

The CDR3 here is CASSQGGQGSEAFF. The CDR3 nucleotides read TGTGCCAGCAGCCAAGGGGGACAGGGATCTGAAGCTTTCTTT. This chain links TRBV14 with TRBJ1-1, with 9 bases lining up with TRBD1. Germline V lookup: CDR1 SGHDN, CDR2 FVKESK. The trim removed 1 base at V and 6 bases at J, leaving 3 bases unmatched. This CDR3 is 14 amino acids long. The complete variable domain, with remaining parts taken from reference TRBV14 and TRBJ1-1, reads EAGVTQFPSHSVIEKGQTVTLRCDPISGHDNLYWYRRVMGKEIKFLLHFVKESKQDESGMPNNRFLAERTGGTYSTLKVQPAELEDSGVYFCASSQGGQGSEAFFGQGTRLTVV.

The chain carries TRBV7-3 and TRBJ2-3; 9 bases line up with TRBD2. CDR1 SGHTA and CDR2 FQGTGA come from the germline V gene. The J segment lost 5 bases and the V segment lost 3 bases, leaving 9 bases of the junction unmatched. The CDR3 loop spans 16 amino acids. The CDR3: CASSFGLARSVDTQYF. The CDR3 bases are TGTGCCAGCAGCTTCGGACTAGCGAGATCCGTAGATACGCAGTATTTT.

V gene TRBV6-5 combines with J gene TRBJ1-1; unclear D gene. Germline values: CDR1 MNHEY, CDR2 SVGAGI. This CDR3 is 13 amino acids long. The germline V and J ends were trimmed by 8 bases and 2 bases, with 12 bases remaining between them. The CDR3 here is CASSRTGNTEAFF. DNA for the CDR3: TGTGCCAGCTCCAGGACGGGAAACACTGAAGCTTTCTTT.

This chain links TRBV18 with TRBJ2-1; D perhaps matches TRBD2 (6 bases). The CDR3 runs 16 residues. Germline CDR1 and CDR2: KGHSH and LQKENI. The ends were cut back, 2 bases at V and 6 bases at J, with 17 bases in the middle. This CDR3 reads CASSPIEAGLGNEQFF. Written as DNA, the CDR3 is TGTGCCAGCTCACCAATCGAAGCGGGCCTTGGCAATGAGCAGTTCTTC. Using reference TRBV18 and TRBJ2-1 for the parts outside the CDR3, the full variable domain is NAGVMQNPRHLVRRRGQEARLRCSPMKGHSHVYWYRQLPEEGLKFMVYLQKENIIDESGMPKERFSAEFPKEGPSILRIQQVVRGDSAAYFCASSPIEAGLGNEQFFGPGTRLTVL.

This chain joins TRBV5-6 and TRBJ1-2; maybe TRBD1 (6 bases). The V gene's germline CDR1 is SGHDT and CDR2 YYEEEE. This CDR3 comprises 16 residues. Trimming cost V 0 bases and J 8 bases, with 20 bases left between them. The CDR3 region is CASSLVSGQGLRGYTF. The DNA of the CDR3 is TGTGCCAGCAGCTTGGTTTCGGGGCAGGGGTTGAGAGGCTACACCTTC. The full variable domain, with the rest looked up from reference TRBV5-6 and TRBJ1-2, is DAGVTQSPTHLIKTRGQQVTLRCSPKSGHDTVSWYQQALGQGPQFIFQYYEEEERQRGNFPDRFSGHQFPNYSSELNVNALLLGDSALYLCASSLVSGQGLRGYTFGSGTRLTVV.

The CDR3 is CASSIDRGGGAAQFF. Here the CDR3 DNA reads TGTGCCAGTAGTATAGATCGTGGCGGGGGGGCTGCGCAGTTCTTC. The chain uses TRBV19 and TRBJ2-1; TRBD2 matches at 9 bases. CDR3 size: 15 residues. Per germline, CDR1 LNHDA and CDR2 SQIVND (reference sequence). Trimming removed 0 bases from V and 12 bases from J; junction bases left unmatched: 9.

V usage is TRBV6-1 and J usage is TRBJ1-5; possibly TRBD1 for D (6 bases). The V gene's germline CDR1 is MNHNS and CDR2 SASEGT. CDR3 size: 14 residues. Deletions cut 7 bases from V and 0 bases from J, with 10 bases between. The CDR3 spells CASNRQDSNQPQHF. The CDR3, as DNA: TGTGCCAGCAATAGACAGGATAGCAATCAGCCCCAGCATTTT.

The rearrangement joins TRBV19 to TRBJ2-1; no firm D call. This CDR3 has 14 residues. Germline V gives CDR1 LNHDA, CDR2 SQIVND (reference sequence). V lost 3 bases to trimming and J lost 3 bases, with 9 bases between them. The CDR3: CASSIRSGYNEQFF. CDR3 nucleotide sequence: TGTGCCAGTAGTATTAGAAGTGGCTACAATGAGCAGTTCTTC.

The chain joins TRBV11-2 to TRBJ2-6, with D perhaps TRBD1 (6 bases). The V gene lost 6 bases and the J gene lost 0 bases, with 18 bases spanning the gap. The CDR3 loop spans 18 amino acids. Germline values: CDR1 SGHAT, CDR2 FQNNGV. CDR3 amino acids: CASSPGVGSYSGANVLTF. CDR3 DNA: TGTGCCAGCAGTCCAGGGGTGGGCAGCTACTCTGGGGCCAACGTCCTGACTTTC.